This TCR beta chain emerged from a study of cytomegalovirus exposure and HLA in healthy donors. Study outcomes and limitations: The analysis excluded some indistinguishable V segments, including TRBV6-2 and TRBV6-3. TCR sequences were mostly rare, though some public TCRs occurred in many donors. Cytomegalovirus status was reportedly diagnosed by the classifier with high specificity and sensitivity.

Comment on this clone: Its specificity is unknown.

V was shortened by 7 bases and J by 0 bases, with 13 bases between the two germline ends. Germline V gene sequence: CDR1 MNHNS, CDR2 SASEGT. This CDR3 has 14 residues. PCR employed 60 Vbeta and 13 Jbeta primers. TCRdb's copy holds only in-frame clones and misses some; the assay was immunoSEQ multiplex PCR. The sample holds under 200,000 clones, just over 75% seen once. Sequencing input: PBMCs. The receptor was isolated from a woman in her thirties in good health and CMV-seropositive. The rearrangement joins TRBV6-1 to TRBJ2-7; tentatively, D is TRBD1 (5 bases). This chain's CDR3 is CASTTVTASYEQYF. For the CDR3, the DNA is TGTGCCAGCACGACTGTGACAGCCTCCTACGAGCAGTACTTC.